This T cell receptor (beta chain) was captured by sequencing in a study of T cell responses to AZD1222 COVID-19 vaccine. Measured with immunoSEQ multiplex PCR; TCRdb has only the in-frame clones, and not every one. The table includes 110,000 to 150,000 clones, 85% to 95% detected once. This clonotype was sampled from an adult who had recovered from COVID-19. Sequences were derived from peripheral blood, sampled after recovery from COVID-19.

Written as DNA, the CDR3 is TGTGCCAGCAGCATAGACAGGGGAGCCTACGAGCAGTACTTC. Its protein product is CASSIDRGAYEQYF. The chain has TRBV7-2 and TRBJ2-7; 8 nucleotides agree with TRBD1. Trimming at V came to 5 bases and at J to 2 bases, leaving 5 bases not matched to a gene. CDR1 and CDR2 (germline): SGHTA, FQGNSA. The CDR3 runs to 14 residues.